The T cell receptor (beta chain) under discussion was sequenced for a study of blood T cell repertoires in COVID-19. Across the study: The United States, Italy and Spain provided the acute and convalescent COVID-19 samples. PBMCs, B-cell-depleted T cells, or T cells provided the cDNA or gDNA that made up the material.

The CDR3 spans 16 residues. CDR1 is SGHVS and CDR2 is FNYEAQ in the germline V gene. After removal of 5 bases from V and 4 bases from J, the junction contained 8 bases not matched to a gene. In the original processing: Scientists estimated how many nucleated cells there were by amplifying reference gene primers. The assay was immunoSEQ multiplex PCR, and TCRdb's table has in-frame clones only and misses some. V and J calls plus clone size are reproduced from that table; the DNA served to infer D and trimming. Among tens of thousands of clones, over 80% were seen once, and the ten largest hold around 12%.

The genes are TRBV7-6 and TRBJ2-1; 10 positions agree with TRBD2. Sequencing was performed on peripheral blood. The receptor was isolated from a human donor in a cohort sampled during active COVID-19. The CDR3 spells CASSPRTSGLYNEQFF. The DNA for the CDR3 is TGTGCCAGCAGCCCAAGGACTAGCGGATTATACAATGAGCAGTTCTTC. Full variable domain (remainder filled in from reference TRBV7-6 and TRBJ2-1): GAGVSQSPRYKVTKRGQDVALRCDPISGHVSLYWYRQALGQGPEFLTYFNYEAQQDKSGLPNDRFSAERPEGSISTLTIQRTEQRDSAMYRCASSPRTSGLYNEQFFGPGTRLTVL.